The sequence of this T cell receptor beta chain was determined in a study of cytomegalovirus exposure and HLA in healthy donors. Study-level findings and limits: It emerged from a later analysis that several of the most significant clusters appeared to be linked to common viral pathogens.

The CDR3 contains 17 residues. The V segment lost 0 bases and the J segment 6 bases; nucleotides outside the gene matches: 13. CDR1 and CDR2 (germline): SGDLS, YYNGEE. In regard to this clone: Antigen specificity is unknown.

Use of 60 Vbeta and 13 Jbeta primers characterized the PCR. As processed by the authors: Unique TCR beta chains totaled approximately 83 million in a later count, with roughly 10 million of them shared. Here immunoSEQ multiplex PCR was the method, and the copy in TCRdb shows in-frame clones only, minus some. Clone size and the V and J calls come from that table; the DNA yielded D and trimming. The repertoire holds 150,000 to 200,000 clones, with over 65% as singletons. This TCR came from a man in his 60s in good health and CMV-seronegative. V is TRBV9 and J is TRBJ2-3, with TRBD2 matching 7 bases. The sequenced material came from PBMCs. The CDR3 sequence is CASSVAPRRESVDTQYF. The DNA of the CDR3 is TGTGCCAGCAGCGTAGCCCCCCGGCGGGAGTCTGTCGATACGCAGTATTTT.